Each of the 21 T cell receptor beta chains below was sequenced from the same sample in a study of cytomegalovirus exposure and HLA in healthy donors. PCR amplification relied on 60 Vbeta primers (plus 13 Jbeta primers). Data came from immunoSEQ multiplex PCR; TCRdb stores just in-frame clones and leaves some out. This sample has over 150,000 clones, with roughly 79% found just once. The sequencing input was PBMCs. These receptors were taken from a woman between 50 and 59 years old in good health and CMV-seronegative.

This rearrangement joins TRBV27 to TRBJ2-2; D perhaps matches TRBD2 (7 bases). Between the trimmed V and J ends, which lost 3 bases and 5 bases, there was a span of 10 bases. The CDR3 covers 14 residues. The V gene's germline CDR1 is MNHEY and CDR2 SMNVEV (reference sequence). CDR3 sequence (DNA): TGTGCCAGCAGTTTCGGGGGGCGGACCGGGGAGCTGTTTTTT. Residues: CASSFGGRTGELFF.

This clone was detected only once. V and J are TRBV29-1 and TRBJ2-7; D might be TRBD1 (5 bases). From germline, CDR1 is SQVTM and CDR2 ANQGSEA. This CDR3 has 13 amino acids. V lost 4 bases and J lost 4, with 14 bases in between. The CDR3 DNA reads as TGCAGCGTTGTAGCACAGGCCCGTTACGAGCAGTACTTC. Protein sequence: CSVVAQARYEQYF.

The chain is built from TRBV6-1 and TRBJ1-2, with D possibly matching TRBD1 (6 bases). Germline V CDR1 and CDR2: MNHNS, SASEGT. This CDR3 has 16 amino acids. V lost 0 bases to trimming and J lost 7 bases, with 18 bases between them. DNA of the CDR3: TGTGCCAGCAGTGAAGCGGGTGTCAGGGGTTATTTTGGCTACACCTTC. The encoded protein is CASSEAGVRGYFGYTF.

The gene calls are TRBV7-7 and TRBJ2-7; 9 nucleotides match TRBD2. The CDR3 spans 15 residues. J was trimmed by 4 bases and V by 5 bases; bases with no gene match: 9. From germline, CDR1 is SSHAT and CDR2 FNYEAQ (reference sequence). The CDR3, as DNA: TGTGCCAGCAGCCTTAGAAGCGGGGGGATTTACGAGCAGTACTTC. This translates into CASSLRSGGIYEQYF.

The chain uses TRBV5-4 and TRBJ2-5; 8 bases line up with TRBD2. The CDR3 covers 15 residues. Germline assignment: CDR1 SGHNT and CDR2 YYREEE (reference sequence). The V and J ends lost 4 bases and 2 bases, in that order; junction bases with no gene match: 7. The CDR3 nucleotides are TGTGCCAGCAGCCCTACGGGAGGGAAGCAAGAGACCCAGTACTTC. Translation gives CASSPTGGKQETQYF.

The CDR3 spells CASSRGEEQYF. The CDR3 DNA sequence: TGCGCCAGCAGCCGGGGGGAGGAGCAGTACTTC. The chain employs TRBV4-1 and TRBJ2-7; perhaps TRBD2 as D (6 bases). This CDR3 has 11 residues. In germline, CDR1 is MGHRA, CDR2 YSYEKL. Trimming left V 4 bases short and J 7 bases short, with 8 bases between.

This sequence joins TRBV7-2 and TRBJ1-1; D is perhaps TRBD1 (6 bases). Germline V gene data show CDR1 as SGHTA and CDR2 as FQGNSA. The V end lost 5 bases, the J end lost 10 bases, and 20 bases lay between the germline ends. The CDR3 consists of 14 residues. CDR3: CASSLGSGSGVAFF. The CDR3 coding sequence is TGTGCCAGCAGCCTAGGGTCGGGTTCAGGGGTAGCTTTCTTT.

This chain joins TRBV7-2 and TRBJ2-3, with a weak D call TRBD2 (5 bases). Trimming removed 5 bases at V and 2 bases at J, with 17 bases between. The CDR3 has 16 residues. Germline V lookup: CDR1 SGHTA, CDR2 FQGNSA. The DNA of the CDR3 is TGTGCCAGCAGCAGCCTCCTTCGGAGGCCCACAGATACGCAGTATTTT. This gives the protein CASSSLLRRPTDTQYF. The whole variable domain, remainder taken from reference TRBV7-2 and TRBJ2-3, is GAGVSQSPSNKVTEKGKDVELRCDPISGHTALYWYRQSLGQGLEFLIYFQGNSAPDKSGLPSDRFSAERTGGSVSTLTIQRTQQEDSAVYLCASSSLLRRPTDTQYFGPGTRLTVL.

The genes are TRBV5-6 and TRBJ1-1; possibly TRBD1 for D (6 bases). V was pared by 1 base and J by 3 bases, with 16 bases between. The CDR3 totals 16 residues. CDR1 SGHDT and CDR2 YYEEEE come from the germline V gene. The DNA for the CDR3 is TGTGCCAGCAGCTTGTTGCAGGGGATAGTGGACACTGAAGCTTTCTTT. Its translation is CASSLLQGIVDTEAFF. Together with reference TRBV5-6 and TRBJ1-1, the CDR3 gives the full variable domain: DAGVTQSPTHLIKTRGQQVTLRCSPKSGHDTVSWYQQALGQGPQFIFQYYEEEERQRGNFPDRFSGHQFPNYSSELNVNALLLGDSALYLCASSLLQGIVDTEAFFGQGTRLTVV.

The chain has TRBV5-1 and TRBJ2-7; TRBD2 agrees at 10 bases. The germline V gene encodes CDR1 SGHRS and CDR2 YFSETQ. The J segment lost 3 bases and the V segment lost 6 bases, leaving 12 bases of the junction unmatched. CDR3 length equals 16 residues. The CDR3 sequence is CASNPLAGDRFYEQYF. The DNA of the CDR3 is TGCGCCAGCAACCCTCTAGCGGGAGATCGGTTCTACGAGCAGTACTTC. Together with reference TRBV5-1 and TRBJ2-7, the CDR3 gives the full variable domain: KAGVTQTPRYLIKTRGQQVTLSCSPISGHRSVSWYQQTPGQGLQFLFEYFSETQRNKGNFPGRFSGRQFSNSRSEMNVSTLELGDSALYLCASNPLAGDRFYEQYFGPGTRLTVT.

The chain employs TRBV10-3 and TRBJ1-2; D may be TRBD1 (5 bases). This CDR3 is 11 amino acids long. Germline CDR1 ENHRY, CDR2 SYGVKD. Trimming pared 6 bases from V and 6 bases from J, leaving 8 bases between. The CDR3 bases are TGTGCCATCAGGCAGGGTAATGGCTACACCTTC. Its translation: CAIRQGNGYTF.

The CDR3 DNA is TGTGCCAGCAGAGAACAGGGTCGGGCCGGGGAGCTGTTTTTT. Protein: CASREQGRAGELFF. The rearrangement links TRBV6-5 to TRBJ2-2; D may be TRBD1 (6 bases). V lost 6 bases to trimming and J lost 6 bases, with 14 bases between them. Germline V gives CDR1 MNHEY, CDR2 SVGAGI. The CDR3 consists of 14 residues.

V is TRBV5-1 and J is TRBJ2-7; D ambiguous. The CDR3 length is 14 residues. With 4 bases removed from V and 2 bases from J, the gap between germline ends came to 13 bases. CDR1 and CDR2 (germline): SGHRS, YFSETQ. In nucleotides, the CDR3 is TGCGCCAGCAGCCCCCCCACAGATACCTACGAGCAGTACTTC. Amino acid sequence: CASSPPTDTYEQYF.

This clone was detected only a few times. The CDR3 nucleotides are TGTGCCAGCAGTTGGACAGGGTCGGTCGATGAGCAGTTCTTC. It translates to CASSWTGSVDEQFF. This sequence joins TRBV28 and TRBJ2-1; 8 bases are a match to TRBD1. Germline CDR1 MDHEN, CDR2 SYDVKM. This CDR3 comprises 14 residues. Trimming took 4 bases from V and 8 from J; bases not matched to a gene: 7.

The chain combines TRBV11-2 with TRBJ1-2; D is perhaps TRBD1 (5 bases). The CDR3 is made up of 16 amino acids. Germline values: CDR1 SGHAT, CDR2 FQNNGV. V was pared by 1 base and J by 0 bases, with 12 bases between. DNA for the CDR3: TGTGCCAGCAGCTTAGGCGGCGGGGGAACTAACTATGGCTACACCTTC. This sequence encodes CASSLGGGGTNYGYTF.

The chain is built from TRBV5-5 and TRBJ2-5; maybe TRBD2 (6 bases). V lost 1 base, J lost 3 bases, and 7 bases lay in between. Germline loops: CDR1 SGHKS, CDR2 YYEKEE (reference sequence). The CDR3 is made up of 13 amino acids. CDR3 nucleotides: TGTGCCAGCAGCTTGTGGGGGGAAGAGACCCAGTACTTC. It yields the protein CASSLWGEETQYF.

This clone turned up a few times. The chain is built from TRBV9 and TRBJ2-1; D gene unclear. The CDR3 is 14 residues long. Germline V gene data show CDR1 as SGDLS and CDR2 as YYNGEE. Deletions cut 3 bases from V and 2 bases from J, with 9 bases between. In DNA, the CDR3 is TGTGCCAGCAGCGGTGGTGAGCCCTACAATGAGCAGTTCTTC. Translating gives CASSGGEPYNEQFF.

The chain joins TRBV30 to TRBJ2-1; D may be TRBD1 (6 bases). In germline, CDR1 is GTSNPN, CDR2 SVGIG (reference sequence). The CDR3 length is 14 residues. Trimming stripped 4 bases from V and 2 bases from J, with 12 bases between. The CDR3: CAWNTGLPYNEQFF. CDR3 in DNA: TGTGCCTGGAACACAGGGCTCCCCTACAATGAGCAGTTCTTC.

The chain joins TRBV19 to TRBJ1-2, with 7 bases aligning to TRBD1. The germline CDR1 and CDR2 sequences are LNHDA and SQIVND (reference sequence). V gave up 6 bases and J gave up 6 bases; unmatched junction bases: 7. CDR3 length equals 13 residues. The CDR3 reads CASRYRDRDGYTF. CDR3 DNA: TGTGCCAGTAGATACCGGGACAGAGATGGCTACACCTTC.

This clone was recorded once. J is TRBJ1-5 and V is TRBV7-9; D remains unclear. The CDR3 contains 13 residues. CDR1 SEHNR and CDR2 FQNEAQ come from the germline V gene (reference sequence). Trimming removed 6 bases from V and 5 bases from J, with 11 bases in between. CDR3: CASSVTGDQPQHF. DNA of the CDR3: TGTGCCAGCAGTGTTACCGGAGATCAGCCCCAGCATTTT.

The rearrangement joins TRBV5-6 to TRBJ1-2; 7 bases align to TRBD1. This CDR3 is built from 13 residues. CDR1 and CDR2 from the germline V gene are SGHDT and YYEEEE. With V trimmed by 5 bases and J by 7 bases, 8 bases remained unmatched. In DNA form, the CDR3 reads TGTGCCAGCAGTTTCCTAGGGGGCTCTGGCTACACCTTC. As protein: CASSFLGGSGYTF. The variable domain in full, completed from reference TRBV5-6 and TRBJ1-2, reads DAGVTQSPTHLIKTRGQQVTLRCSPKSGHDTVSWYQQALGQGPQFIFQYYEEEERQRGNFPDRFSGHQFPNYSSELNVNALLLGDSALYLCASSFLGGSGYTFGSGTRLTVV.